The 16 T cell receptor beta chains listed next were all sequenced from one sample in a study of blood T cells in healthy people across ages. Alongside a J-beta primer mix, a sample-barcoded 5' primer served in a second PCR lasting roughly 6 to 12 cycles. TCRdb recomputed calls from the 5' RACE reads with MiXCR, one row per CDR3 protein. The data contain roughly 730,000 distinct CDR3 sequences, roughly three fifths of them seen just once; the ten biggest clones take up about a quarter. Sequenced material: blood. Receptors originate from a man aged 40-55 years in good health.

The J gene is TRBJ1-1, the V gene TRBV12-3 or TRBV12-4; no reliable D call. The CDR3 runs 11 residues. V was trimmed by 7 bases and J by 2 bases, leaving 5 bases between them. CDR3 region: CASKINTEAFF. In DNA form, the CDR3 reads TGTGCCAGCAAAATAAACACTGAAGCTTTCTTT.

This clonotype showed up just once. The J gene is TRBJ2-1, the V gene TRBV5-1; 8 positions agree with TRBD2. The V gene's germline CDR1 is SGHRS and CDR2 YFSETQ. V was pared by 2 bases and J by 8 bases, with 9 bases of the junction left unmatched. This CDR3 is built from 15 residues. This CDR3 reads CASSFAAGAVDEQFF. CDR3 sequence (DNA): TGCGCCAGCAGCTTCGCAGCGGGAGCGGTAGATGAGCAGTTCTTC.

This sequence joins TRBV29-1 and TRBJ2-1; D ambiguous. Trimming pared 7 bases from V and 8 bases from J, leaving 15 bases between. CDR3 length: 12 residues. The germline CDR1 and CDR2 sequences are SQVTM and ANQGSEA. In nucleotides, the CDR3 is TGCAGCGGCGTCGCACAAAGAGATGAGCAGTTCTTC. Translating it yields CSGVAQRDEQFF.

The chain recombines TRBV7-2 with TRBJ2-7; 7 bases are shared with TRBD1. V shed 7 bases and J 7 bases; nucleotides not matched to a gene: 13. CDR3 size: 14 residues. Germline V CDR1 and CDR2: SGHTA, FQGNSA. The CDR3 spells CASKGGLGYNEQYF. CDR3 sequence (DNA): TGTGCCAGCAAAGGGGGCTTGGGGTACAATGAGCAGTACTTC.

The chain uses TRBV5-1 and TRBJ2-7; 7 bases are a match to TRBD2. V shed 4 bases and J 2 bases; nucleotides not matched to a gene: 9. This CDR3 has 15 amino acids. Germline lookup yields CDR1 SGHRS and CDR2 YFSETQ. CDR3 protein: CASSVVGTTAYEQYF. CDR3 nucleotide sequence: TGCGCCAGCAGCGTTGTAGGGACTACCGCCTACGAGCAGTACTTC.

This chain connects TRBV5-1 to TRBJ2-4; 7 bases are shared with TRBD1. The CDR3 loop spans 16 amino acids. Germline lookup yields CDR1 SGHRS and CDR2 YFSETQ. With 3 bases clipped from V and 0 bases from J, the junction kept 6 bases outside the gene matches. CDR3 coding DNA: TGCGCCAGCAGCTCCACACAGGGGCTAGCCAAAAACATTCAGTACTTC. It encodes CASSSTQGLAKNIQYF. Full variable domain (missing parts from reference TRBV5-1 and TRBJ2-4): KAGVTQTPRYLIKTRGQQVTLSCSPISGHRSVSWYQQTPGQGLQFLFEYFSETQRNKGNFPGRFSGRQFSNSRSEMNVSTLELGDSALYLCASSSTQGLAKNIQYFGAGTRLSVL.

The gene calls are TRBV4-3 and TRBJ1-4; 8 bases match TRBD1. Germline CDR1 reads LGHNA; CDR2 reads YSLEER. The ends lost 3 bases at V and 6 bases at J; junction bases unmatched: 0. The CDR3 sequence is 13 residues long. The CDR3: CASSQDRDEKLFF. CDR3 nucleotide sequence: TGCGCCAGCAGCCAGGACAGGGATGAAAAACTGTTTTTT.

The chain is built from TRBV6-1 and TRBJ2-1; 10 bases fit TRBD2. The CDR3 contains 16 residues. V gave up 4 bases and J gave up 6 bases; unmatched junction bases: 9. Germline values: CDR1 MNHNS, CDR2 SASEGT. CDR3 nucleotides: TGTGCCAGCAGTGTACTTACTAGCGGGAAGGGCAATGAGCAGTTCTTC. This codes for CASSVLTSGKGNEQFF.

The J gene is TRBJ2-7, the V gene TRBV4-1; 11 bases fit TRBD2. Germline lookup yields CDR1 MGHRA and CDR2 YSYEKL. J was trimmed by 7 bases and V by 1 base; bases with no gene match: 3. The CDR3 contains 14 residues. For the CDR3, the DNA is TGCGCCAGCAGCCAAGTAGCGGGAGGGAATGAGCAGTACTTC. This codes for CASSQVAGGNEQYF.

This clonotype came up a few times. The V call is TRBV3-1, the J call TRBJ2-5; 10 nucleotides align to TRBD1. The DNA end lines up better with TRBJ2-7; the J call may be wrong. The germline CDR1 and CDR2 sequences are LGHDT and YNNKEL (reference sequence). This CDR3 is built from 15 residues. The CDR3 region is CASSQMGTGVDEQYF. As DNA, the CDR3 is TGTGCCAGCAGCCAAATGGGGACAGGGGTCGACGAGCAGTACTTC.

In regard to this clonotype: A much larger clone sits a single nucleotide away, making a read error possible. The CDR3 does not close with the conserved phenylalanine or tryptophan, likely indicating a read error. The chain combines TRBV6-2 or TRBV6-3 with TRBJ2-3, with 7 nucleotides matching TRBD2. CDR3 length: 15 amino acids. The V segment lost 5 bases and the J segment 3 bases; nucleotides outside the gene matches: 8. Germline assignment: CDR1 MNHEY and CDR2 SVGEGT. CDR3 protein: CASSPRESGTDTQYL. DNA of the CDR3: TGTGCCAGCAGTCCGCGGGAGAGTGGGACAGATACGCAGTATCTT.

The rearrangement links TRBV4-1 to TRBJ1-2; no firm D call. CDR3 length equals 11 residues. Germline V gene sequence: CDR1 MGHRA, CDR2 YSYEKL. V lost 3 bases, J lost 4 bases, and 3 bases lay in between. The chain's CDR3 is CASSHTYGYTF. In DNA form, the CDR3 reads TGCGCCAGCAGCCACACCTATGGCTACACCTTC.

The gene calls are TRBV3-1 and TRBJ1-2; D call uncertain. Germline lookup yields CDR1 LGHDT and CDR2 YNNKEL (reference sequence). The CDR3 runs 14 residues. Trimming shortened V by 4 bases and J by 4 bases, and 13 bases separated the two germline ends. In DNA form, the CDR3 reads TGTGCCAGCAGCCTTAAGGGTCTTACCTATGGCTACACCTTC. Protein product: CASSLKGLTYGYTF.

The sample holds a few counts of this clonotype. The CDR3 sequence: CASSPSGRRIQETQYF. CDR3 nucleotides: TGTGCCAGCAGTCCCTCGGGACGGCGGATCCAAGAGACCCAGTACTTC. V is TRBV27 and J is TRBJ2-5, with D perhaps assigned TRBD1 or TRBD2 (5 bases each). Looked up from germline, CDR1 is MNHEY and CDR2 is SMNVEV (reference sequence). The germline V and J ends were trimmed by 5 bases and 1 base, with 17 bases remaining between them. The CDR3 runs to 16 residues.

This clonotype was found a few times. The rearrangement uses TRBV12-3 or TRBV12-4 and TRBJ2-3; unclear D gene. The CDR3 has 11 amino acids. V was clipped by 5 bases and J by 6 bases, with 6 bases between them. The CDR3 here is CASSTWDTQYF. In DNA, the CDR3 is TGTGCCAGCAGTACTTGGGATACGCAGTATTTT.

This chain links TRBV6-1 with TRBJ2-5; no clear D gene. The length of the CDR3 is 14 residues. Germline V CDR1 and CDR2: MNHNS, SASEGT. V was clipped by 4 bases and J by 5 bases, with 14 bases between them. In nucleotides, the CDR3 is TGTGCCAGCAGTGCCATTCAAATAGGGGAGACCCAGTACTTC. Amino acids: CASSAIQIGETQYF.